The 26 T cell receptor beta chains in this list originate from one sample, sequenced in a study of cytomegalovirus exposure and HLA in healthy donors. PCR used 60 Vbeta primers and 13 Jbeta primers. Method: immunoSEQ multiplex PCR; TCRdb's copy keeps in-frame clones and lacks some. This repertoire shows under 200,000 clones, about 80% found once; its top ten account for approximately 2.1%. The sequencing input was PBMCs. These receptors all stem from a woman aged 25-40 years in good health and CMV-seropositive.

The V call is TRBV2, the J call TRBJ2-7; 13 bases are shared with TRBD2. Germline trimming cut 11 bases from V and 6 bases from J; bases unmatched to any gene: 4. The CDR3 sequence is 12 residues long. From germline, CDR1 is SNHLY and CDR2 FYNNEI. The chain's CDR3 is CAGGTSGVEQYF. The CDR3 DNA sequence: TGTGCCGGGGGGACTAGCGGGGTCGAGCAGTACTTC.

In this sample, this clone turned up once. This chain uses TRBV2 with TRBJ2-5; no reliable D call. Trimming pared 2 bases from V and 0 bases from J, leaving 10 bases between. The V gene's germline CDR1 is SNHLY and CDR2 FYNNEI. This CDR3 has 15 amino acids. CDR3 bases: TGTGCCAGCAGTGAACTGGCACGCTACCAAGAGACCCAGTACTTC. This sequence encodes CASSELARYQETQYF.

The gene calls are TRBV6-5 and TRBJ2-3; 7 bases are shared with TRBD1. The CDR3 length is 15 residues. Germline V gives CDR1 MNHEY, CDR2 SVGAGI. Losses at the gene ends were 5 bases for V and 1 base for J; bases not matched to a gene: 6. In DNA form, the CDR3 reads TGTGCCAGCAGTCCTGCCGGGACAGGCACAGATACGCAGTATTTT. Protein product: CASSPAGTGTDTQYF.

The chain is built from TRBV18 and TRBJ1-3, with D perhaps matching TRBD1 (6 bases). Trimming took off 1 base at V and 1 base at J, with 20 bases between the two ends. This CDR3 spans 19 amino acids. From germline, CDR1 is KGHSH and CDR2 LQKENI. CDR3 region: CASSPLTPQGRGSGNTIYF. The CDR3 DNA reads as TGTGCCAGCTCACCACTGACACCCCAGGGGCGAGGTTCTGGAAACACCATATATTTT.

This clone was observed a single time. This sequence joins TRBV6-5 and TRBJ2-5, with 10 bases matching TRBD1. TRBJ2-7 matches the DNA end more closely, so the J call is doubtful. Germline V gives CDR1 MNHEY, CDR2 SVGAGI. CDR3 length: 16 amino acids. This chain's CDR3 is CASSYSAGQGTYEQYF. The CDR3 region has the DNA TGTGCCAGCAGTTACTCCGCGGGACAGGGGACCTACGAGCAGTACTTC.

The J gene is TRBJ2-2, the V gene TRBV18, with 8 bases aligning to TRBD1. The V and J ends lost 8 bases and 1 base, in that order; junction bases with no gene match: 3. The CDR3 loop spans 14 amino acids. CDR1 is KGHSH, CDR2 LQKENI, per germline. The CDR3 sequence is CASTGTGNTGELFF. For the CDR3, the DNA is TGTGCCAGCACCGGGACAGGGAACACCGGGGAGCTGTTTTTT.

This chain joins TRBV7-6 and TRBJ2-3; D unclear. The length of the CDR3 is 14 residues. V lost 5 bases and J lost 3, with 12 bases in between. CDR1 is SGHVS and CDR2 is FNYEAQ in the germline V gene. DNA for the CDR3: TGTGCCAGCAGCCGAAGAACTGAGACAGATACGCAGTATTTT. It specifies CASSRRTETDTQYF.

The chain links TRBV20-1 to TRBJ1-1; D gene ambiguous. Looked up from germline, CDR1 is DFQATT and CDR2 is SNEGSKA (reference sequence). V lost 2 bases, J lost 6 bases, and 7 bases lay in between. CDR3 length equals 11 residues. The CDR3 spells CSARPFAEAFF. The CDR3 nucleotides are TGCAGTGCTAGACCGTTCGCTGAAGCTTTCTTT.

The table lists this clone with a few counts. A junction end diverges from the germline sequence, so it may reflect a read error. The chain links TRBV7-9 to TRBJ2-3; D gene unclear. The CDR3 totals 15 residues. The germline CDR1 and CDR2 sequences are SEHNR and FQNEAQ (reference sequence). The CDR3 coding sequence is TGTTCCAGCAGCTTATATGTAGCCGACACAGATACGCAGTATTTT. Translating it yields CSSSLYVADTDTQYF.

V usage is TRBV27 and J usage is TRBJ2-5; possibly TRBD1 for D (6 bases). The V end was cut by 0 bases, the J end by 1 base, with 9 bases between. The CDR3 has 15 amino acids. The V gene's germline CDR1 is MNHEY and CDR2 SMNVEV (reference sequence). Here the CDR3 reads CASSLSGQLQETQYF. CDR3 in DNA: TGTGCCAGCAGTTTATCTGGACAGCTCCAAGAGACCCAGTACTTC.

The chain employs TRBV21-1 and TRBJ1-2; the tabulated D call, TRBD1, remains unverified against the DNA. TRBV21-1 is termed a pseudogene. The CDR3 covers 10 residues. CDR3 region: CATTVYGYTF. The CDR3 DNA is TGTGCCACGACAGTCTATGGCTACACCTTC.

The V call is TRBV19, the J call TRBJ1-2; 7 positions agree with TRBD1. Germline-derived CDR1 and CDR2 are LNHDA and SQIVND (reference sequence). Trimming removed 3 bases from V and 2 bases from J; junction bases left unmatched: 6. The CDR3 runs 15 residues. The CDR3 spells CASSISSGQNYGYTF. Here the CDR3 DNA reads TGTGCCAGTAGTATCTCTTCGGGACAGAACTATGGCTACACCTTC.

The chain is built from TRBV19 and TRBJ1-1, with D unresolved. The CDR3 extends over 13 amino acids. From germline, CDR1 is LNHDA and CDR2 SQIVND (reference sequence). V was pared by 3 bases and J by 3 bases, with 8 bases between. The CDR3 sequence is CASSIEGDTEAFF. The CDR3 DNA reads as TGTGCCAGTAGTATTGAGGGAGACACTGAAGCTTTCTTT. The variable domain in full, completed from reference TRBV19 and TRBJ1-1, reads DGGITQSPKYLFRKEGQNVTLSCEQNLNHDAMYWYRQDPGQGLRLIYYSQIVNDFQKGDIAEGYSVSREKKESFPLTVTSAQKNPTAFYLCASSIEGDTEAFFGQGTRLTVV.

The chain joins TRBV30 to TRBJ1-2, with D tentatively TRBD1 (6 bases). This CDR3 comprises 13 residues. Germline V gives CDR1 GTSNPN, CDR2 SVGIG (reference sequence). The V end was cut by 4 bases, the J end by 4 bases, with 13 bases between. CDR3 in amino acids: CAWTVRGGYGYTF. CDR3 DNA sequence: TGTGCCTGGACAGTCAGGGGTGGCTATGGCTACACCTTC.

This clone was counted only a few times. The V call is TRBV18, the J call TRBJ1-1, with TRBD1 matching 7 bases. CDR1 is KGHSH and CDR2 is LQKENI in the germline V gene. With V trimmed by 5 bases and J by 7 bases, 13 bases remained unmatched. The length of the CDR3 is 15 residues. The CDR3 sequence: CASSVSGGGVSEAFF. As DNA, the CDR3 is TGTGCCAGCTCAGTGTCAGGGGGTGGTGTGAGTGAAGCTTTCTTT.

CDR3 sequence (DNA): TGTGCCAGCAGACCTTGGGCAGGGGCAGAGACCCAGTACTTC. This gives the protein CASRPWAGAETQYF. The rearrangement uses TRBV6-1 and TRBJ2-5, with D maybe TRBD1 (6 bases). Germline V lookup: CDR1 MNHNS, CDR2 SASEGT. There are 14 residues in the CDR3. V lost 6 bases and J lost 4, with 15 bases in between.

This CDR3 is CASSFSRVTYGYTF. In DNA, the CDR3 is TGTGCCAGCAGCTTTTCGCGGGTGACATATGGCTACACCTTC. The rearrangement uses TRBV11-3 and TRBJ1-2, with unresolved D. Trimming removed 3 bases from V and 5 bases from J, with 13 bases in between. CDR1 is SGHNT and CDR2 is YENEEA in the germline V gene. This CDR3 comprises 14 residues.

This clone was observed a handful of times. The rearrangement joins TRBV7-9 to TRBJ2-7; D is perhaps TRBD2 (6 bases). The V end was cut by 1 base, the J end by 5 bases, with 12 bases between. Germline V CDR1 and CDR2: SEHNR, FQNEAQ (reference sequence). The CDR3 is 14 amino acids. CDR3 sequence reads: CASSLVGGMDEQYF. As DNA, the CDR3 is TGTGCCAGCAGCTTAGTGGGGGGTATGGACGAGCAGTACTTC.

The chain uses TRBV2 and TRBJ2-1; 8 positions match TRBD2. V lost 6 bases, J lost 0 bases, and 13 bases stayed unmatched. The CDR3 covers 18 residues. The germline V gene encodes CDR1 SNHLY and CDR2 FYNNEI. The CDR3 spells CASSGPGLGPNSYNEQFF. The DNA of the CDR3 is TGTGCCAGCAGCGGACCGGGACTAGGCCCGAACTCCTACAATGAGCAGTTCTTC.

J is TRBJ2-7 and V is TRBV28; D may be TRBD2 (6 bases). Per the germline V gene, CDR1 is MDHEN and CDR2 is SYDVKM. This CDR3 is built from 15 residues. V lost 8 bases to trimming and J lost 2 bases, with 19 bases between them. CDR3: CASWRDGESPYEQYF. CDR3 DNA sequence: TGTGCCAGCTGGCGGGACGGGGAATCTCCCTACGAGCAGTACTTC.

Only one count was recorded for this clone. The rearrangement links TRBV6-5 to TRBJ2-5; perhaps TRBD1 as D (6 bases). The J call may be faulty, since TRBJ2-7 better matches the DNA end. The length of the CDR3 is 14 residues. CDR1 and CDR2 from the germline V gene are MNHEY and SVGAGI. CDR3 bases: TGTGCCAGCAGTTACTCCCAGGGGTCCTACGAGCAGTACTTC. Protein product: CASSYSQGSYEQYF.

The chain employs TRBV4-1 and TRBJ2-3; possible D gene TRBD2, 6 bases. Germline assignment: CDR1 MGHRA and CDR2 YSYEKL. The CDR3 is 13 residues long. The V end was cut by 1 base, the J end by 6 bases, with 8 bases between. CDR3 protein: CASSQGRVDTQYF. In DNA, the CDR3 is TGCGCCAGCAGCCAAGGGAGGGTGGATACGCAGTATTTT.

The CDR3 region has the DNA TGTGCCAGCATGGTCACAGGGGACACTGAAGCTTTCTTT. Translation: CASMVTGDTEAFF. The chain is built from TRBV2 and TRBJ1-1; 7 nucleotides line up with TRBD1. The CDR3 spans 13 residues. Per germline, CDR1 SNHLY and CDR2 FYNNEI. V lost 7 bases, J lost 3 bases, and 5 bases stayed unmatched.

The chain carries TRBV19 and TRBJ1-1; D perhaps matches TRBD1 (6 bases). The ends were cut back, 5 bases at V and 5 bases at J, with 15 bases in the middle. The CDR3 is 14 amino acids. Germline CDR1 is LNHDA and CDR2 is SQIVND (reference sequence). The CDR3 coding sequence is TGTGCCAGTAGTCCCGGGACACTACGTACTGAAGCTTTCTTT. It yields the protein CASSPGTLRTEAFF. The entire variable domain, with the rest obtained from reference TRBV19 and TRBJ1-1, is as follows: DGGITQSPKYLFRKEGQNVTLSCEQNLNHDAMYWYRQDPGQGLRLIYYSQIVNDFQKGDIAEGYSVSREKKESFPLTVTSAQKNPTAFYLCASSPGTLRTEAFFGQGTRLTVV.

About this clone itself: One end of the junction varies from germline; a read error may be responsible. The V call is TRBV7-9, the J call TRBJ1-2, with D tentatively TRBD1 (6 bases). Germline CDR1 and CDR2: SEHNR and FQNEAQ (reference sequence). The CDR3 totals 13 residues. The CDR3 loop is CSSSPPSGDGYTF. The CDR3 region has the DNA TGTTCCAGCAGTCCTCCTTCAGGGGATGGCTACACCTTC.

The chain is built from TRBV4-3 and TRBJ1-6; perhaps TRBD1 as D (5 bases). Germline assignment: CDR1 LGHNA and CDR2 YSLEER. Trimming removed 2 bases from V and 5 bases from J, with 16 bases in between. CDR3 length: 17 amino acids. In DNA, the CDR3 is TGCGCCAGCAGCCAATTCCAGGGAGGAGGTGATAATTCACCCCTCCACTTT. This sequence encodes CASSQFQGGGDNSPLHF.